Below are 9 T cell receptor beta chains sequenced from a single sample in a study of T cell responses to AZD1222 COVID-19 vaccine. Sequenced by immunoSEQ multiplex PCR; TCRdb stores in-frame clones only, minus some. In the table there are 120,000 or so clones, roughly 87% of which are singletons. The sequenced sample was peripheral blood, obtained on day 0 of MenACWY control vaccination. These receptors were obtained from an adult in good health.

This chain uses TRBV7-9 with TRBJ1-2; 11 nucleotides agree with TRBD1. The J segment lost 8 bases and the V segment lost 5 bases, leaving 7 bases of the junction unmatched. This CDR3 has 14 amino acids. The V gene's germline CDR1 is SEHNR and CDR2 FQNEAQ (reference sequence). The CDR3 DNA follows: TGTGCCAGCAGCCCGGAGGGACAGGGGGAGGGCTACACCTTC. Translated: CASSPEGQGEGYTF.

V usage is TRBV12-5 and J usage is TRBJ2-5; D not resolved. CDR1 LGHNT and CDR2 FRNRAP come from the germline V gene. Trimming cost V 6 bases and J 4 bases, with 6 bases left between them. The CDR3 totals 11 residues. CDR3 sequence: CASGEGETQYF. The DNA for the CDR3 is TGTGCTAGTGGCGAAGGAGAGACCCAGTACTTC.

This chain joins TRBV3-1 (or the pseudogene TRBV3-2) and TRBJ1-2, with a possible D match to TRBD1 (5 bases). CDR1 and CDR2 (germline): LGHDT, YNNKEL (reference sequence). This CDR3 spans 15 amino acids. V dropped 3 bases and J dropped 0 bases, with 11 bases sitting between them. The CDR3 sequence: CASSHLMTANYGYTF. CDR3 coding DNA: TGTGCCAGCAGCCACCTAATGACAGCTAACTATGGCTACACCTTC.

The chain recombines TRBV19 with TRBJ1-3; a weak D match, TRBD1 (6 bases). V was trimmed by 6 bases and J by 2 bases, leaving 11 bases between them. The CDR3 totals 14 residues. From germline, CDR1 is LNHDA and CDR2 SQIVND (reference sequence). The CDR3 DNA is TGTGCCAGTAGGGTGAGGGGGACTGGAAACACCATATATTTT. It translates to CASRVRGTGNTIYF.

V usage is TRBV27 and J usage is TRBJ2-1, with TRBD2 identical over 15 bases. This CDR3 region has 20 residues. J lost 4 bases, V lost 3 bases, and 13 bases had no gene match. The germline V gene has CDR1 MNHEY and CDR2 SMNVEV (reference sequence). The CDR3 region is CASSFLGRWTSGRGYNEQFF. The CDR3 DNA reads TGTGCCAGCAGTTTTCTGGGGCGTTGGACTAGCGGGAGGGGGTACAATGAGCAGTTCTTC.

V and J are TRBV6-4 and TRBJ2-2; D unresolved. There are 15 residues in the CDR3. Germline V gene sequence: CDR1 MRHNA, CDR2 SNTAGT. Trimming stripped 3 bases from V and 0 bases from J, with 8 bases between. CDR3 in amino acids: CASSEEATNTGELFF. The CDR3 nucleotides read TGTGCCAGCAGTGAAGAGGCGACGAACACCGGGGAGCTGTTTTTT.

In nucleotides, the CDR3 is TGCGCCAGCAGCGAGCAGTCGAGCTACACCTTC. Protein product: CASSEQSSYTF. The chain has TRBV5-1 and TRBJ1-2; no reliable D call. Trimming pared 4 bases from V and 9 bases from J, leaving 10 bases between. Per the germline V gene, CDR1 is SGHRS and CDR2 is YFSETQ. This CDR3 spans 11 amino acids.

This clone was counted a single time. The genes are TRBV18 and TRBJ2-3; TRBD2 matches at 9 bases. The CDR3 sequence is 16 residues long. Germline CDR1 is KGHSH and CDR2 is LQKENI. V lost 4 bases, J lost 5 bases, and 10 bases stayed unmatched. Here the CDR3 DNA reads TGTGCCAGCTCACAACCGTCCTTACTAGCGGGAGATACGCAGTATTTT. As protein: CASSQPSLLAGDTQYF.

CDR3 DNA sequence: TGTGCCAGCTACACAGGGGGATACTCTGGAAACACCATATATTTT. It codes for CASYTGGYSGNTIYF. The chain couples TRBV28 to TRBJ1-3; TRBD1 agrees at 8 bases. After removal of 8 bases from V and 0 bases from J, the junction contained 6 bases not matched to a gene. This CDR3 contains 15 residues. Germline V gene sequence: CDR1 MDHEN, CDR2 SYDVKM. Full variable domain (missing parts from reference TRBV28 and TRBJ1-3): DVKVTQSSRYLVKRTGEKVFLECVQDMDHENMFWYRQDPGLGLRLIYFSYDVKMKEKGDIPEGYSVSREKKERFSLILESASTNQTSMYLCASYTGGYSGNTIYFGEGSWLTVV.